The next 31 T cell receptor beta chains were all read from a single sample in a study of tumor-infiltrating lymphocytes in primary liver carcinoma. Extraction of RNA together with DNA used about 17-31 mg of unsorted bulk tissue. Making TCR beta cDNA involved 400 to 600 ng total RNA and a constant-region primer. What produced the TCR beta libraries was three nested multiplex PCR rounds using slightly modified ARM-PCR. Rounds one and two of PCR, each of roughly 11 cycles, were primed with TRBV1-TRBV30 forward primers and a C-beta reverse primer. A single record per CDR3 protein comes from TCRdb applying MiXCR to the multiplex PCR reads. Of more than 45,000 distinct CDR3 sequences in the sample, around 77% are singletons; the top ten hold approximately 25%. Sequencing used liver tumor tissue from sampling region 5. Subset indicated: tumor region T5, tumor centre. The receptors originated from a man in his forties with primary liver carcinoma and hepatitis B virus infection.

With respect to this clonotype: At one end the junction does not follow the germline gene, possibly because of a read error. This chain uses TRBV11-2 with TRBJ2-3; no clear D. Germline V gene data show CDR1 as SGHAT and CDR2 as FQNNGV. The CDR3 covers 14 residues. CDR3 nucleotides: TGTGCCAACAGCCCCCCGGGCCGGGCGGATACGACGTATTTT. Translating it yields CANSPPGRADTTYF.

The CDR3 protein is CASSLRATEAFF. Here the CDR3 DNA reads TGTGCCAGCAGTTTAAGGGCGACTGAAGCTTTCTTT. This chain joins TRBV28 and TRBJ1-1; D is unresolved. Germline CDR1 reads MDHEN; CDR2 reads SYDVKM. V was clipped by 2 bases and J by 5 bases, with 6 bases between them. This CDR3 spans 12 amino acids.

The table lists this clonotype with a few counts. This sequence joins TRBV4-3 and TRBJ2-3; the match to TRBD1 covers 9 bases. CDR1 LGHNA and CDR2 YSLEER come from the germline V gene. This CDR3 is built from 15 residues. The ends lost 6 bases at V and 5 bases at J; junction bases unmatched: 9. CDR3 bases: TGCGCCAGCAGTCGCCGACAGGGGGGGATAGATACGCAGTATTTT. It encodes CASSRRQGGIDTQYF.

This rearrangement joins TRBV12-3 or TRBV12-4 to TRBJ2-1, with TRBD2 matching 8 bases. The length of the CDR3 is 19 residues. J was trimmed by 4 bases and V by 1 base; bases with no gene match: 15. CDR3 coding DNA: TGTGCCAGCAGTTTAGAAGCTAGCGGGTCGCTGCACTCATACAATGAGCAGTTCTTC. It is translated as CASSLEASGSLHSYNEQFF.

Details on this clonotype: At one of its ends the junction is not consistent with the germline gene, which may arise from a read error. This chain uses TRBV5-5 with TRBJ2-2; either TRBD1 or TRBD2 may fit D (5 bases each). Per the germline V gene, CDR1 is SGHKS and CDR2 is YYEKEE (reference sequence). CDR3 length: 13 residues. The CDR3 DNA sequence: TGTGCCAGTAACTCTTTTGGGGCCGGGGAGCTGCTTTTT. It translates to CASNSFGAGELLF.

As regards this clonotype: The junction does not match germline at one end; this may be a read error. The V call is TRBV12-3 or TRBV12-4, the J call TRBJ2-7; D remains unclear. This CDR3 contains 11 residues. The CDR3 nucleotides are TGTGCCAGCAGTCGATTCTACGAGCAGTCGTTC. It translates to CASSRFYEQSF.

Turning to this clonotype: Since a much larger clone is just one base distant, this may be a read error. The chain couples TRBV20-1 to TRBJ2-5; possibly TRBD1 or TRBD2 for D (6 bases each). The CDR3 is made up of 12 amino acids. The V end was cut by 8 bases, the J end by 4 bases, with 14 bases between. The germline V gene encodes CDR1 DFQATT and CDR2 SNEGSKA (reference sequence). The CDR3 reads CSPWGAAETQYF. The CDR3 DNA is TGCAGTCCATGGGGGGCAGCAGAGACCCAGTACTTC.

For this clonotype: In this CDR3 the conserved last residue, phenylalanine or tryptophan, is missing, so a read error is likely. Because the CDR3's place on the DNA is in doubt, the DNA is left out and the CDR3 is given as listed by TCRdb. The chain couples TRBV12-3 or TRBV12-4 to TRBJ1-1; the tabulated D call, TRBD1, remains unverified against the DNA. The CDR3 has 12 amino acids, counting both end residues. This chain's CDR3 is CASSPLWTEAYL.

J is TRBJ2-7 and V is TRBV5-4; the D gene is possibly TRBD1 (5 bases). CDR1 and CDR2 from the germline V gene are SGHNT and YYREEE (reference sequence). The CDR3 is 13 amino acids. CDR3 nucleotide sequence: TGTGCCAGCAGCTTACTGGGGCTGGACGAACAGTACGTC. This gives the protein CASSLLGLDEQYV.

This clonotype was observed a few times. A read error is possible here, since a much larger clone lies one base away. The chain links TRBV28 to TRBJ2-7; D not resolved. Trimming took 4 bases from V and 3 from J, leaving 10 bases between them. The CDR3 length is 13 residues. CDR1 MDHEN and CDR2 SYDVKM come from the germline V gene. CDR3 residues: CASSSSSDYEQYF. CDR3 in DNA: TGTGCCAGCAGTTCGTCATCAGACTACGAGCAGTACTTC.

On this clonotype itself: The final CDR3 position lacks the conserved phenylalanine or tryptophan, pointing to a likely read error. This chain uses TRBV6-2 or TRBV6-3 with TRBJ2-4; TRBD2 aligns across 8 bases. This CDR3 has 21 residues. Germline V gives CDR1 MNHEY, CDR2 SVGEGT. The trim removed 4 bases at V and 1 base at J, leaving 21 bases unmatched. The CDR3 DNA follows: TGTGCCAGCAGTTCCCACCCTCTCGCGGGAGGAAAAATTCTGGCCAAAAACATTCAGTACTCC. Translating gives CASSSHPLAGGKILAKNIQYS.

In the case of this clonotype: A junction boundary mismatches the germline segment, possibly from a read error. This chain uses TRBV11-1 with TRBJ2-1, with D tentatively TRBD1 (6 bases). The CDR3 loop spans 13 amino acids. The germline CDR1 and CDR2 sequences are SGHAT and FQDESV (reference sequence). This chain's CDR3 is CTSSSGTFDEQFF. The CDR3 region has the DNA TGTACCAGCAGCTCAGGGACATTTGATGAGCAGTTCTTC. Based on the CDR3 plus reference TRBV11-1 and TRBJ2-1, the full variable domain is EAEVAQSPRYKITEKSQAVAFWCDPISGHATLYWYRQILGQGPELLVQFQDESVVDDSQLPKDRFSAERLKGVDSTLKIQPAELGDSAMYLCTSSSGTFDEQFFGPGTRLTVL.

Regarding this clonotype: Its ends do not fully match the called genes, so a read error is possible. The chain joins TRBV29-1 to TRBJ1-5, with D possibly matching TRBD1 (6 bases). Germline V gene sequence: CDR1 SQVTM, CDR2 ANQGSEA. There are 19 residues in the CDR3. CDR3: CSVEGGWAAIGPSNQPQHF. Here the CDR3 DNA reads TGCAGCGTTGAGGGGGGCTGGGCAGCCATTGGACCTAGCAATCAGCCACAGCATTTT. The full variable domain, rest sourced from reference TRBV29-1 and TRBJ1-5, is SAVISQKPSRDICQRGTSLTIQCQVDSQVTMMFWYRQQPGQSLTLIATANQGSEATYESGFVIDKFPISRPNLTFSTLTVSNMSPEDSSIYLCSVEGGWAAIGPSNQPQHFGDGTRLSIL.

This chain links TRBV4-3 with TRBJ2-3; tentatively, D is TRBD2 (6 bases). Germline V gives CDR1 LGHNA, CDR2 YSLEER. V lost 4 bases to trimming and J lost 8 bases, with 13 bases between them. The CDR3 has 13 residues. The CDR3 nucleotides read TGCGCCAGCAGCCTAGAGGAGGGGAGTACGCAGTATTTT. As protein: CASSLEEGSTQYF.

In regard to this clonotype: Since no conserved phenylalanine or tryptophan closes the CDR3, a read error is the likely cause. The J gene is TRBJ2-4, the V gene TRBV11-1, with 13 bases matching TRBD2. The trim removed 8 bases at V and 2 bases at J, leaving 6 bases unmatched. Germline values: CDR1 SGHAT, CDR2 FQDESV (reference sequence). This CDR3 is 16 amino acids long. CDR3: CASFLGTSGTKNIQYL. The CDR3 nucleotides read TGTGCCAGCTTCCTCGGGACTAGCGGGACCAAAAACATTCAGTACCTC.

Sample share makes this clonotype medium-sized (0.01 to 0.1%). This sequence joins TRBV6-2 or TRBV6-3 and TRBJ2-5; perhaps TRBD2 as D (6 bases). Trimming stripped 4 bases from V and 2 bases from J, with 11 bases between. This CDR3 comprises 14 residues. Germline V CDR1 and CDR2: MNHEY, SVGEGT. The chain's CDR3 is CASSSGDFQETQYF. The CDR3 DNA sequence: TGTGCCAGCAGTTCCGGGGACTTTCAAGAGACCCAGTACTTC.

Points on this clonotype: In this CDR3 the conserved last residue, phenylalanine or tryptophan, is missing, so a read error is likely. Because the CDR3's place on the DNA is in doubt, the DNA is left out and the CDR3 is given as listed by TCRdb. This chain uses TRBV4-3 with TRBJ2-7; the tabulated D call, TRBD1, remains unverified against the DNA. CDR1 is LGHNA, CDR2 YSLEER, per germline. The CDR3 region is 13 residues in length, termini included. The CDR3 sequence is CASSQPGESEQYY.

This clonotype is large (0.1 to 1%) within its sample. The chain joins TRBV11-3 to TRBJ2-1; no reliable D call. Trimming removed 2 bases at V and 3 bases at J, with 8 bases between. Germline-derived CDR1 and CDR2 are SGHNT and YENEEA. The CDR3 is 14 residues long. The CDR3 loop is CASSLFPDYNEQFF. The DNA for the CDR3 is TGTGCCAGCAGCTTATTTCCGGACTACAATGAGCAGTTCTTC.

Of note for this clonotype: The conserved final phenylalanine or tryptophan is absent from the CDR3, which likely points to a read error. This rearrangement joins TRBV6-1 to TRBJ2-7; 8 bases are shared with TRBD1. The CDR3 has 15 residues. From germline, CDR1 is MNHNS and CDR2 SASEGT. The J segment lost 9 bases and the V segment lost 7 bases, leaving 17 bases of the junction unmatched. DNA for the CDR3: TGTGCCAGCACTCCGGTGACAGGGGCCCCGACCGGGCAGTACTTA. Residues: CASTPVTGAPTGQYL.

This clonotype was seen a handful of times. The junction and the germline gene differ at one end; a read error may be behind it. The CDR3 DNA reads as TGCGGCGTTGAGGGGGGGGCGAACACTGGGGAGCTGTTTTTT. Translating gives CGVEGGANTGELFF. The rearrangement joins TRBV29-1 to TRBJ2-2, with D possibly TRBD2 on 7 matching bases. The CDR3 runs to 14 residues. Germline assignment: CDR1 SQVTM and CDR2 ANQGSEA.

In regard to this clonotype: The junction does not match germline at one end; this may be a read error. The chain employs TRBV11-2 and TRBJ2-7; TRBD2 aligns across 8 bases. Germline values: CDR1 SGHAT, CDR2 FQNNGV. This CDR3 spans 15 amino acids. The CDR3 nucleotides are TGTACCAGTAGCCAACAGGCGAGCGGGAGAGGGGAGCAGTACTTC. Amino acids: CTSSQQASGRGEQYF.

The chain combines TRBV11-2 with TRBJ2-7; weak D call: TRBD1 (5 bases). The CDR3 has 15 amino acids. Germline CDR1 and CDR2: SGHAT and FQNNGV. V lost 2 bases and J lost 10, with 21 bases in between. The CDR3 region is CASSLRWTWEKEQYF. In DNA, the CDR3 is TGTGCCAGCAGCTTACGATGGACATGGGAAAAAGAACAGTACTTC.

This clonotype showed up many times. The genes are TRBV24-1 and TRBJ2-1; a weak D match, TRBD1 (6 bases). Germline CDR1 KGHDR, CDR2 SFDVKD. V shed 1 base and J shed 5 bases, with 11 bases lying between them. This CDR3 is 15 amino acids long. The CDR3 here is CATSDFYGTNNEQFF. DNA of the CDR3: TGTGCCACCAGTGATTTCTACGGGACAAACAATGAGCAGTTCTTC.

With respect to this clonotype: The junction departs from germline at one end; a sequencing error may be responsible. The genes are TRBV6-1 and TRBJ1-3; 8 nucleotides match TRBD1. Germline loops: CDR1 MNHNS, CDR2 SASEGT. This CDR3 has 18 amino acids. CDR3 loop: CASSHGPRTGIAGNIIYF. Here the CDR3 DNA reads TGTGCTAGCAGTCACGGTCCGAGGACAGGGATCGCTGGAAACATCATATATTTT.

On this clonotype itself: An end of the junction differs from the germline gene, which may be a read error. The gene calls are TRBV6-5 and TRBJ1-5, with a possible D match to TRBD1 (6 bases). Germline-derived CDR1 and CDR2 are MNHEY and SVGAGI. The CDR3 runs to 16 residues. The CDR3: CASSPTRGGGNRPQHF. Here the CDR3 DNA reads TGTGCCAGCAGCCCCACGAGGGGGGGAGGCAATCGGCCCCAGCATTTT.

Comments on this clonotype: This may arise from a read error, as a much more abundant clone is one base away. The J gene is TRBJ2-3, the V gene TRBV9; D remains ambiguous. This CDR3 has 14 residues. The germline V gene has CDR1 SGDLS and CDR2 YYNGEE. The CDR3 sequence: CASIVGVAADTQYF. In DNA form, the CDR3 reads TGTGCCAGCATCGTAGGAGTGGCGGCAGATACGCAGTATTTT.

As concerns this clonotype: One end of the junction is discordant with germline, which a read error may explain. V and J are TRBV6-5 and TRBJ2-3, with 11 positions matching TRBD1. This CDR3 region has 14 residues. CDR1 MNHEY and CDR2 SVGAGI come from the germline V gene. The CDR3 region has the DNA TGTTCCAGCAAAAGGACAGGGGGCATAGATACGCAGTATTTT. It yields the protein CSSKRTGGIDTQYF.

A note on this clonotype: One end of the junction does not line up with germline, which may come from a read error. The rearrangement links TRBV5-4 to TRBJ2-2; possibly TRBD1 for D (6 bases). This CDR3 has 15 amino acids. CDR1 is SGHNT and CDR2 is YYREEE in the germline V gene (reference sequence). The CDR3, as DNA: TGCGCCAGCAACCCGGGACAAGCGAACACCGGGGAGCTGTTTTTT. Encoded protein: CASNPGQANTGELFF. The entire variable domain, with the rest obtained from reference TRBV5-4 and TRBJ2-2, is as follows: ETGVTQSPTHLIKTRGQQVTLRCSSQSGHNTVSWYQQALGQGPQFIFQYYREEENGRGNFPPRFSGLQFPNYSSELNVNALELDDSALYLCASNPGQANTGELFFGEGSRLTVL.

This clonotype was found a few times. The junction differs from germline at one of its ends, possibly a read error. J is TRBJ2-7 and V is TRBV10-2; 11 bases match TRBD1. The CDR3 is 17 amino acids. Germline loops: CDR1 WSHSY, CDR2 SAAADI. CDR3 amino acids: CPSSEVRMGQGAYEQYF. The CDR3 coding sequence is TGCCCCAGCAGTGAAGTAAGAATGGGACAGGGGGCCTACGAGCAGTACTTC.

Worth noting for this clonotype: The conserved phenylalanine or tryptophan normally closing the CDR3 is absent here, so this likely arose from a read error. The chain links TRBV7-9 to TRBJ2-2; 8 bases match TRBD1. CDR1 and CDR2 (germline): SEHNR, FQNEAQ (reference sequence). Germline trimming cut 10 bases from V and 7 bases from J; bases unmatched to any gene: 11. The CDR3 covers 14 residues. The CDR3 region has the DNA TGTGCCAACACCTCGACAGGGGTTAACGGGGAGCTGTTTTCT. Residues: CANTSTGVNGELFS.

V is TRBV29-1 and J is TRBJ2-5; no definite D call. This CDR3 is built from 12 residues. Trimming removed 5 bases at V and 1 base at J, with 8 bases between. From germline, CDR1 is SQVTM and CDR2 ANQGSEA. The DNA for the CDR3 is TGCAGCGTTTCGGCGAGCCAAGAGACCCAGTACTTC. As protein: CSVSASQETQYF.